This TCR beta chain was recovered during a study of blood T cell repertoires in COVID-19. Overall study: Material from acute and convalescent COVID-19 was sourced from the United States, Italy and Spain. From T cells, B-cell-depleted T cells, or PBMCs came the material, which was cDNA or gDNA.

In the study's own analysis: The authors estimated nucleated cell counts from reference gene primer amplification. The data were produced by immunoSEQ multiplex PCR, yet TCRdb's version contains in-frame clones alone and is incomplete. That table gives V, J and clone size, and the DNA gave D and trimming. Among under 150,000 clones listed, about 86% were seen once. The sequenced sample was peripheral blood. This clonotype originated in a woman aged 60-75 years with acute or convalescent COVID-19.

The chain's CDR3 is CASSLAGTSGYTF. CDR3 nucleotide sequence: TGTGCCAGCAGTTTAGCCGGGACAAGTGGCTACACCTTC. The chain joins TRBV12-3 or TRBV12-4 to TRBJ1-2; possibly TRBD1 for D (6 bases). Trimming stripped 0 bases from V and 7 bases from J, with 9 bases between. This CDR3 is 13 amino acids long.